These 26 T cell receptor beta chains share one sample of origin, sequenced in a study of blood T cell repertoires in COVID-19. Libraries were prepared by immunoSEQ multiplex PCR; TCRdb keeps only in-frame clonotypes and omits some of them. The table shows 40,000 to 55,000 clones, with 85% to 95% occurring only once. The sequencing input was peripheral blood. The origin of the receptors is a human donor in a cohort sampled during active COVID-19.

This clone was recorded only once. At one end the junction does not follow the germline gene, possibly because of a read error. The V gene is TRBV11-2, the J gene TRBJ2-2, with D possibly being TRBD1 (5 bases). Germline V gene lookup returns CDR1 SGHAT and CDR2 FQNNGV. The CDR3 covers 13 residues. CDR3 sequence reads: CASSLVRGRELFF. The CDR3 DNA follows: TGTGCCAGCAGCTTAGTTCGTGGCAGGGAACTGTTTTTT.

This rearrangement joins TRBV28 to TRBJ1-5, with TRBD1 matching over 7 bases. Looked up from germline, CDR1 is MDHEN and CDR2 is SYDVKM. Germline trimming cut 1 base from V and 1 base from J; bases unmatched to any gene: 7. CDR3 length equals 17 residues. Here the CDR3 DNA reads TGTGCCAGCAGTTTATCGGCAGGGGGAGTAAGCAATCAGCCCCAGCATTTT. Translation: CASSLSAGGVSNQPQHF.

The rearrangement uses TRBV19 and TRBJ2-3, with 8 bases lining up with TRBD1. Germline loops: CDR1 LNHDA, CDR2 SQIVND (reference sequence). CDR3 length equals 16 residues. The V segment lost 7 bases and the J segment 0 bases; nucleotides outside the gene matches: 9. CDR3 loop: CASTDRGGGSTDTQYF. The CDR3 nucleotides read TGTGCCAGTACCGACAGGGGCGGTGGTAGCACAGATACGCAGTATTTT.

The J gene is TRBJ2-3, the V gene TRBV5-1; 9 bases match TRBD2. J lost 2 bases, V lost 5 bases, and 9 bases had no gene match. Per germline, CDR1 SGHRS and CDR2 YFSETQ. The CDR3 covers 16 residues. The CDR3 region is CASRRTVAGVTDTQYF. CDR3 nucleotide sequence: TGCGCCAGCAGACGGACAGTAGCGGGAGTCACAGATACGCAGTATTTT. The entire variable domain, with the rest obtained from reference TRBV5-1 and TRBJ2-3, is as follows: KAGVTQTPRYLIKTRGQQVTLSCSPISGHRSVSWYQQTPGQGLQFLFEYFSETQRNKGNFPGRFSGRQFSNSRSEMNVSTLELGDSALYLCASRRTVAGVTDTQYFGPGTRLTVL.

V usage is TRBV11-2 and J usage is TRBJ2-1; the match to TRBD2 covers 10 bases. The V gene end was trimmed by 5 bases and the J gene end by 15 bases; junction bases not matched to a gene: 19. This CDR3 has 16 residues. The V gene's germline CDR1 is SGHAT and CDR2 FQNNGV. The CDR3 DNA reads TGTGCCAGCAGCCTTGGGGCCCTAGCGGGAGACCCCCATCGGTTCTTC. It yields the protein CASSLGALAGDPHRFF. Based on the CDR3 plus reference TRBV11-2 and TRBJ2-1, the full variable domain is EAGVAQSPRYKIIEKRQSVAFWCNPISGHATLYWYQQILGQGPKLLIQFQNNGVVDDSQLPKDRFSAERLKGVDSTLKIQPAKLEDSAVYLCASSLGALAGDPHRFFGPGTRLTVL.

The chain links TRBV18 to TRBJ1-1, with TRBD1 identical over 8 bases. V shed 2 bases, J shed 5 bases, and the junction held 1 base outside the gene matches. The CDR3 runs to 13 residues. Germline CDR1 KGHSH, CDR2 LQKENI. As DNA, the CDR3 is TGTGCCAGCTCACCAGGACAGGGAACTGAAGCTTTCTTT. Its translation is CASSPGQGTEAFF.

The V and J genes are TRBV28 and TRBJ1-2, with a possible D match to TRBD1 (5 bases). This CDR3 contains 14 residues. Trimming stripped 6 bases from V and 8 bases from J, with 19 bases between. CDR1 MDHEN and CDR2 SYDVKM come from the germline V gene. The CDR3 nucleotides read TGTGCCAGCAGCCCCCCCACAGGTCTGGGGGGCTACACCTTC. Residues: CASSPPTGLGGYTF.

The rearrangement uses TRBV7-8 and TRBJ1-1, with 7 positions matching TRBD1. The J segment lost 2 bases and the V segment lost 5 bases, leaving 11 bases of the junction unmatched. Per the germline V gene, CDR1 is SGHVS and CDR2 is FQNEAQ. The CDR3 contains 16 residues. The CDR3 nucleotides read TGTGCCAGCAGCCCCCGCCAGGGGGTGGGAAACACTGAAGCTTTCTTT. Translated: CASSPRQGVGNTEAFF.

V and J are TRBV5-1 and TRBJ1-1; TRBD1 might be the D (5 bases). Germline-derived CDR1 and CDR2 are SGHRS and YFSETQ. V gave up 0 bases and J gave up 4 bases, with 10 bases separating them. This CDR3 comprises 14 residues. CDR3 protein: CASSLEGRGTEAFF. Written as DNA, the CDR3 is TGCGCCAGCAGCTTGGAGGGGCGAGGCACTGAAGCTTTCTTT.

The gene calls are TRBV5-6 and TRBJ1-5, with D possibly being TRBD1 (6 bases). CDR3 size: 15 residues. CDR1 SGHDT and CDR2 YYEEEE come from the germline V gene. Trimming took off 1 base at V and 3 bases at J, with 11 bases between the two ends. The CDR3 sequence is CASSLRQGLNQPQHF. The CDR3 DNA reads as TGTGCCAGCAGCTTGCGGCAGGGGCTCAATCAGCCCCAGCATTTT.

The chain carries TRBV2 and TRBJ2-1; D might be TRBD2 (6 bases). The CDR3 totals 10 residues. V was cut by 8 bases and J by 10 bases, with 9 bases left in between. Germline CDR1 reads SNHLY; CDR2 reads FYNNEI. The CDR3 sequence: CASDGGEQFF. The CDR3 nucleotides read TGTGCCAGCGATGGGGGGGAGCAGTTCTTC.

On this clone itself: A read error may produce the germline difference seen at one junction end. For the CDR3, the DNA is TGTGCCATCAGTGAGTTAAGAGACACCGAAGCTTTCTTT. This codes for CAISELRDTEAFF. The V call is TRBV10-3, the J call TRBJ1-1; D unresolved. The CDR3 totals 13 residues. Germline CDR1 and CDR2: ENHRY and SYGVKD.

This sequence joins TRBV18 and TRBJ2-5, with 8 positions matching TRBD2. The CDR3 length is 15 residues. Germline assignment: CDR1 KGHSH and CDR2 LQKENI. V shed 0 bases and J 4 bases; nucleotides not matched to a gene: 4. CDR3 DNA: TGTGCCAGCTCACCACCGAACGCGGGAGGAGAGACCCAGTACTTC. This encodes CASSPPNAGGETQYF.

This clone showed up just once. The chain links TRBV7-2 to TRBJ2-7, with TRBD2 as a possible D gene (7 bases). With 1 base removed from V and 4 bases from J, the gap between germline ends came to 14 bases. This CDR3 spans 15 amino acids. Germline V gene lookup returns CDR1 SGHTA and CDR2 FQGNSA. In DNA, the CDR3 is TGTGCCAGCAGCTTAGTTCCGGGGGGCCTTTACGAGCAGTACTTC. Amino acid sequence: CASSLVPGGLYEQYF.

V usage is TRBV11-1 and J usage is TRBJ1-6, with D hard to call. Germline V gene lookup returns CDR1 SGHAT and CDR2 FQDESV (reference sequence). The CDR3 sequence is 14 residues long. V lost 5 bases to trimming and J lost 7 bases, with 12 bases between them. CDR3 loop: CASSARGLNSPLHF. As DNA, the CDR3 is TGTGCCAGCAGCGCCCGCGGATTAAATTCACCCCTCCACTTT.

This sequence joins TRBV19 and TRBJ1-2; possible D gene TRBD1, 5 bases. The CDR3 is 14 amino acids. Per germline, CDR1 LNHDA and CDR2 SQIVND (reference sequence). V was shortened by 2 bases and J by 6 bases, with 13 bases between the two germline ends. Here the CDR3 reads CASSISSRVDGYTF. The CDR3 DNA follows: TGTGCCAGTAGTATAAGTAGCAGGGTCGATGGCTACACCTTC. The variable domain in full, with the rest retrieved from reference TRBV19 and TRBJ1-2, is DGGITQSPKYLFRKEGQNVTLSCEQNLNHDAMYWYRQDPGQGLRLIYYSQIVNDFQKGDIAEGYSVSREKKESFPLTVTSAQKNPTAFYLCASSISSRVDGYTFGSGTRLTVV.

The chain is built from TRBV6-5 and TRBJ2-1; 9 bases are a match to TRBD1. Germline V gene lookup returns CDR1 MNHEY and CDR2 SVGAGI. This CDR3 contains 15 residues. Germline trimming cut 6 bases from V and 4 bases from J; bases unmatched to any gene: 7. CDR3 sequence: CASSGPGTGYNEQFF. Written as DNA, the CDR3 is TGTGCCAGCAGCGGACCCGGGACAGGGTACAATGAGCAGTTCTTC.

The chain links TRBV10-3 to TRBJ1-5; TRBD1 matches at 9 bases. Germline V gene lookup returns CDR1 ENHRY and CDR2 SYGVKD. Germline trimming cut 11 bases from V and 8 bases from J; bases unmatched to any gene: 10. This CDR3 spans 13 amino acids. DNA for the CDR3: TGTGCCGCGAGGACAGGGGCATTGAAGCCCCAGCATTTT. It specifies CAARTGALKPQHF.

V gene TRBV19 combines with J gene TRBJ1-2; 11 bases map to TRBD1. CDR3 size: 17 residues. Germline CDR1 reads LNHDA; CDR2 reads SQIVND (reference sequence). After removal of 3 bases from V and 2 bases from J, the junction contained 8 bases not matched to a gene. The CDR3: CASSIPLGTGGNYGYTF. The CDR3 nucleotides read TGTGCCAGTAGTATCCCCTTAGGGACAGGGGGGAACTATGGCTACACCTTC.

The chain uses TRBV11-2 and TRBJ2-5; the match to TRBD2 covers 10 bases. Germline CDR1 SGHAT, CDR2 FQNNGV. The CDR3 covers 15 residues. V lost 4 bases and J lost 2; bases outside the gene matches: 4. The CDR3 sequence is CASSSKAGGQETQYF. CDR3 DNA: TGTGCCAGCAGCTCGAAAGCGGGGGGGCAAGAGACCCAGTACTTC.

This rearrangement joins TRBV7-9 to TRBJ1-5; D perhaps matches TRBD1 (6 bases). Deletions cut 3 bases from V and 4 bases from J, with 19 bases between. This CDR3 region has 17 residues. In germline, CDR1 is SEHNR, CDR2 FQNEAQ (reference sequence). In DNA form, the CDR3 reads TGTGCCAGCAGCTTCTTCGCAGGGGCGCGCGGTAATCAGCCCCAGCATTTT. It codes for CASSFFAGARGNQPQHF.

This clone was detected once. The CDR3, as DNA: TGCGCCAGCAGCTTTAATGCGGGACAGGAAAACTATGGCTACACCTTC. Amino acids: CASSFNAGQENYGYTF. The V gene is TRBV5-1, the J gene TRBJ1-2; 8 nucleotides agree with TRBD1. CDR3 length equals 16 residues. Germline-derived CDR1 and CDR2 are SGHRS and YFSETQ. The trim removed 2 bases at V and 2 bases at J, leaving 8 bases unmatched.

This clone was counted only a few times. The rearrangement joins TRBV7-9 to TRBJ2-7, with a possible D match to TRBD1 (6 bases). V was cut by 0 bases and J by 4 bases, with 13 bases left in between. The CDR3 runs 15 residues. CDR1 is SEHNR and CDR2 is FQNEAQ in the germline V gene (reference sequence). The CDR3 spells CASSLAYRAWYEQYF. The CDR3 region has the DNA TGTGCCAGCAGCTTAGCGTACAGGGCTTGGTACGAGCAGTACTTC.

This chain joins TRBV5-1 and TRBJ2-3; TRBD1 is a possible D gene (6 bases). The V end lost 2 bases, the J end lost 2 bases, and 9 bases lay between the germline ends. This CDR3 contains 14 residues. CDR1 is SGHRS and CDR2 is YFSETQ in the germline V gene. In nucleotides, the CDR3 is TGCGCCAGCAGCTTAACAGGGTACACAGATACGCAGTATTTT. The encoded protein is CASSLTGYTDTQYF.

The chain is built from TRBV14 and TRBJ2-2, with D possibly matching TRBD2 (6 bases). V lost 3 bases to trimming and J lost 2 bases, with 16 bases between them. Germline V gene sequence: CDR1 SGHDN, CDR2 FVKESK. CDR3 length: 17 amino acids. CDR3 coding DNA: TGTGCCAGCAGCCATCTGAGGGTACTAGCCAACACCGGGGAGCTGTTTTTT. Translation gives CASSHLRVLANTGELFF.

The CDR3, as DNA: TGCAGCGTTGCGCCGGGACAGGGTACCGAGCAGTACTTC. As protein: CSVAPGQGTEQYF. J is TRBJ2-7 and V is TRBV29-1, with 9 nucleotides matching TRBD1. V shed 4 bases and J 6 bases; nucleotides not matched to a gene: 7. The CDR3 sequence is 13 residues long. Germline V gene sequence: CDR1 SQVTM, CDR2 ANQGSEA.